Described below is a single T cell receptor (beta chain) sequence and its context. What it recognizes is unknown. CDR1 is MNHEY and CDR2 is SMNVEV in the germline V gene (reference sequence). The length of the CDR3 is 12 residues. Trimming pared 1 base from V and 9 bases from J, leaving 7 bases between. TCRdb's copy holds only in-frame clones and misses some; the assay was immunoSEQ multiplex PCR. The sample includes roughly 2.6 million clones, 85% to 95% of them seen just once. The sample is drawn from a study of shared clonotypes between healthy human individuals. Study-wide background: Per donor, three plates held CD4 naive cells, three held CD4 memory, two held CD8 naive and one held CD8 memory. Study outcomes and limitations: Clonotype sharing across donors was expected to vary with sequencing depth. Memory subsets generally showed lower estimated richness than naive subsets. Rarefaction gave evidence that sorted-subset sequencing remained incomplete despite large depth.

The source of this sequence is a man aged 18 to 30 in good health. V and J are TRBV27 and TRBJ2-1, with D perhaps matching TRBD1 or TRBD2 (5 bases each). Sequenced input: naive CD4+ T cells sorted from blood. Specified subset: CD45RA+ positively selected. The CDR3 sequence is CASSLFGGEQFF. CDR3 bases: TGTGCCAGCAGTTTATTTGGGGGTGAGCAGTTCTTC.